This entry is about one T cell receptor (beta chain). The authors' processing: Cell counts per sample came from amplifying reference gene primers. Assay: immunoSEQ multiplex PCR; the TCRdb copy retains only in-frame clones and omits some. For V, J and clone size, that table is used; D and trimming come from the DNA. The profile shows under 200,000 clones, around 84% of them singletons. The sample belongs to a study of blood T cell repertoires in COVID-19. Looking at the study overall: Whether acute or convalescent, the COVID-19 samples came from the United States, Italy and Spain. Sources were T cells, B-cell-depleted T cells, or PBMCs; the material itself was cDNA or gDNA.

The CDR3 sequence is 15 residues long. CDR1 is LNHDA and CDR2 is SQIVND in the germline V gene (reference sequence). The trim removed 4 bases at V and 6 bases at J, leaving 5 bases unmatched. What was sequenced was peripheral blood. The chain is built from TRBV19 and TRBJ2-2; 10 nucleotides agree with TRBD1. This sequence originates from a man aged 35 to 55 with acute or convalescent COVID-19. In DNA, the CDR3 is TGTGCCAGTAGTAACCCGGGACAGGGGCCCGGGGAGCTGTTTTTT. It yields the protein CASSNPGQGPGELFF. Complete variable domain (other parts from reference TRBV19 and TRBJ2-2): DGGITQSPKYLFRKEGQNVTLSCEQNLNHDAMYWYRQDPGQGLRLIYYSQIVNDFQKGDIAEGYSVSREKKESFPLTVTSAQKNPTAFYLCASSNPGQGPGELFFGEGSRLTVL.